The present entry profiles one T cell receptor beta chain with its context. Germline lookup yields CDR1 SGHRS and CDR2 YFSETQ. There are 15 residues in the CDR3. Trimming removed 1 base at V and 2 bases at J, with 13 bases between. The data belong to a study of shared clonotypes between healthy human individuals. Measured with immunoSEQ multiplex PCR; TCRdb has only the in-frame clones, and not every one. The table has around 700,000 clones, approximately 74% seen once. The TCR comes from a woman aged 30 to 39 in good health. The sequencing sample was made of memory CD4+ T cells sorted from blood. Subset given: CD45RA-negative fraction. The chain employs TRBV5-1 and TRBJ2-7; possible D gene TRBD1, 6 bases. In DNA, the CDR3 is TGCGCCAGCAGCTTGTCGACAGGTAAACCCTACGAGCAGTACTTC. Translated, it gives CASSLSTGKPYEQYF.